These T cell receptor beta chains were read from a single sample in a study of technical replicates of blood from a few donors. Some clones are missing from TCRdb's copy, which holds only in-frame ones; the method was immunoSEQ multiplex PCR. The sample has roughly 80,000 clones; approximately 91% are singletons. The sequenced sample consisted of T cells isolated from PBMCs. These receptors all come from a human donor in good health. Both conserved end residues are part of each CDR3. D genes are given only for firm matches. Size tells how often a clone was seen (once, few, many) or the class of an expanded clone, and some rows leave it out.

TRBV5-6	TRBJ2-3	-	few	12	CASSLRVDTQYF	TGTGCCAGCAGCTTGCGGGTGGATACGCAGTATTTT
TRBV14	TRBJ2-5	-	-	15	CASSPWQAIQETQYF	TGTGCCAGCAGCCCCTGGCAGGCCATCCAAGAGACCCAGTACTTC
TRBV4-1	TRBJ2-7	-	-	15	CASSQGVQEGYEQYF	TGCGCCAGCAGCCAAGGGGTTCAGGAAGGATACGAGCAGTACTTC
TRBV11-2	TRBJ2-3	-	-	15	CASSRVHSSTDTQYF	TGTGCCAGCAGCCGTGTACATTCTAGCACAGATACGCAGTATTTT
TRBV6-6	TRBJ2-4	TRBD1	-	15	CASSYLTGDVNIQYF	TGTGCCAGCAGTTACCTAACAGGGGATGTAAACATTCAGTACTTC
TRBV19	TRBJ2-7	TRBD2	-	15	CASSVRLAESYEQYF	TGTGCCAGTAGTGTGCGACTAGCGGAATCCTACGAGCAGTACTTC
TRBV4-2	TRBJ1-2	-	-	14	CASSHVLRDYGYTF	TGTGCCAGCAGCCACGTACTCCGGGACTATGGCTACACCTTC
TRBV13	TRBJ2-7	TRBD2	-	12	CASSFPGGEQYF	TGTGCCAGCAGCTTTCCCGGGGGGGAGCAGTACTTC
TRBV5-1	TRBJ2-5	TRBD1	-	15	CASSLEGQGVETQYF	TGCGCCAGCAGCTTGGAGGGACAGGGAGTTGAGACCCAGTACTTC
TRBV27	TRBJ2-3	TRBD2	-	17	CASAVLGTSDPTDTQYF	TGTGCCAGCGCCGTTTTGGGTACTAGCGACCCCACAGATACGCAGTATTTT
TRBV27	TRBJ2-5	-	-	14	CASSFASGQETQYF	TGTGCCAGCAGTTTCGCGTCAGGGCAAGAGACCCAGTACTTC
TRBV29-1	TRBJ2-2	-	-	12	CSVPDSTGELFF	TGCAGCGTTCCAGACTCTACCGGGGAGCTGTTTTTT
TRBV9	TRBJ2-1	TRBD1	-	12	CASSVGQGEQFF	TGTGCCAGCAGCGTAGGACAGGGTGAGCAGTTCTTC
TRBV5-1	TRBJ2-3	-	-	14	CASSFARPTDTQYF	TGCGCCAGCAGCTTTGCGAGGCCCACAGATACGCAGTATTTT
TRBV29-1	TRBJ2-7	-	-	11	CSVGSSYEQYF	TGCAGCGTGGGGAGTAGCTACGAGCAGTACTTC
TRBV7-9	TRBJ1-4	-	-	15	CASSDFTGSGEKLFF	TGTGCCAGCAGCGATTTTACCGGGAGCGGTGAAAAACTGTTTTTT
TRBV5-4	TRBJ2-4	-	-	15	CASSLDSGWQNIQYF	TGTGCCAGCAGCTTGGACTCGGGTTGGCAAAACATTCAGTACTTC
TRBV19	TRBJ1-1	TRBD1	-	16	CASSIVTGGINTEAFF	TGTGCCAGTAGTATAGTCACAGGGGGCATCAACACTGAAGCTTTCTTT
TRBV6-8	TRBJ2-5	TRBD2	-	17	CASSPIAGGPSEETQYF	TGTGCCAGCAGTCCTATAGCGGGAGGGCCCTCGGAGGAGACCCAGTACTTC
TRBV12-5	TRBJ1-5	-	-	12	CASREGNQPQHF	TGTGCTAGTAGGGAGGGCAATCAGCCCCAGCATTTT
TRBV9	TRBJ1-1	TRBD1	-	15	CASSTWTGRNTEAFF	TGTGCCAGCAGCACGTGGACAGGGAGGAACACTGAAGCTTTCTTT
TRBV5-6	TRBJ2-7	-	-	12	CASSKRFYEQYF	TGTGCCAGCAGCAAGCGGTTCTACGAGCAGTACTTC
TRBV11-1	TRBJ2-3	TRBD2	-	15	CASSFYAGGEDTQYF	TGTGCCAGCAGCTTCTACGCGGGAGGGGAAGATACGCAGTATTTT
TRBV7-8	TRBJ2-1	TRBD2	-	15	CASSAPGLGHNEQFF	TGTGCCAGCAGCGCCCCGGGACTAGGACACAATGAGCAGTTCTTC
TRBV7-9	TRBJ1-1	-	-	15	CASSLANRENTEAFF	TGTGCCAGCAGCTTAGCGAACAGAGAGAACACTGAAGCTTTCTTT
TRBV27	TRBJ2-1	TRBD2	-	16	CASSLRGLAVYNEQFF	TGTGCCAGCAGTTTAAGGGGACTAGCGGTATACAATGAGCAGTTCTTC
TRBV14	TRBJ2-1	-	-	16	CASSQLSGSSYNEQFF	TGTGCCAGCAGCCAACTTAGCGGCTCTTCCTACAATGAGCAGTTCTTC